The clone carrying this T cell receptor beta chain was observed many times. Its cognate antigen is unknown. CDR3 size: 16 residues. V dropped 1 base and J dropped 1; count of bases not matched to a gene: 3. Germline values: CDR1 SEHNR, CDR2 FQNEAQ (reference sequence). This sample stems from a study of response to subunit inactivated influenza vaccine. TCRdb redid the calling of the RT-PCR reads with MiXCR, one entry per CDR3 protein. The data show under 950,000 distinct CDR3 sequences, about 20% seen once. Study-level results: Each seasonal influenza vaccination, the authors suggested, recruits few new T cells.

Sequencing was performed on PBMCs from blood, taken about 5 days after vaccination. The sequence was collected from a man aged 45-65 years who received an inactivated influenza vaccine. V gene TRBV7-9 combines with J gene TRBJ2-3, with 9 bases aligning to TRBD2. The CDR3 DNA is TGTGCCAGCAGCTTAGTAGCGGGGGCCCGCACAGATACGCAGTATTTT. Protein: CASSLVAGARTDTQYF.